This note documents a single TCR beta chain sequence. Participant ages covered about 18 to 89 years across 25 or so US areas. Cohorts were determined from participant-reported clinical history. These data are taken from a study of blood T cell repertoires in COVID-19. Across the whole study: T cells, B-cell-depleted T cells, or PBMCs provided the cDNA or gDNA that served as material.

The V and J ends lost 7 bases and 0 bases respectively, with 14 bases between them. Germline lookup yields CDR1 GTSNPN and CDR2 SVGIG (reference sequence). This CDR3 is built from 14 residues. Sequenced by immunoSEQ multiplex PCR; TCRdb stores in-frame clones only, minus some. The sample holds about 180,000 clones; 70% to 80% are singletons and the top ten take about an eighth. The clonotype comes from a man aged 60 to 69 who had been exposed to COVID-19. This chain connects TRBV30 to TRBJ2-3; D possibly corresponds to TRBD1 (5 bases). Sequenced: PBMCs or T cells enriched from blood (not recorded which). The DNA of the CDR3 is TGTGCCTTCGAGCAGGGTGGGAGCACAGATACGCAGTATTTT. Translation gives CAFEQGGSTDTQYF.